These 4 T cell receptor beta chains share one sample of origin, sequenced in a study of metastatic and nonmetastatic thyroid tumors. With MiXCR, TCRdb called clones anew from the PCR reads. The data show 15,000 to 20,000 clones, with 25% to 35% seen just once and about 16% held by the top ten. No patient received treatment before thyroid surgery. The sequenced material came from tumor tissue. The receptors come from a female donor with papillary thyroid cancer or a benign thyroid nodule (not recorded which). Some clones in this sample may be carry-over from other donors' samples.

The chain is built from TRBV12-3 or TRBV12-4 and TRBJ1-4, with 12 bases that match TRBD1. This CDR3 is built from 18 residues. The trim removed 6 bases at V and 8 bases at J, leaving 16 bases unmatched. The CDR3 bases are TGTGCCAGCAGGAAGCTTATCCGGGACAGGGGGCATCGCGAAAAACTGTTTTTT. Amino acid sequence: CASRKLIRDRGHREKLFF.

This sequence joins TRBV11-3 and TRBJ1-1; D is undetermined. V dropped 1 base and J dropped 6 bases, with 9 bases sitting between them. Germline V gene lookup returns CDR1 SGHNT and CDR2 YENEEA. This CDR3 spans 13 amino acids. In DNA, the CDR3 is TGTGCCAGCAGCTTAGTCAAGGGTTCTGAAGCTTTCTTT. Encoded protein: CASSLVKGSEAFF. The full variable domain, with the rest looked up from reference TRBV11-3 and TRBJ1-1, is EAGVVQSPRYKIIEKKQPVAFWCNPISGHNTLYWYLQNLGQGPELLIRYENEEAVDDSQLPKDRFSAERLKGVDSTLKIQPAELGDSAVYLCASSLVKGSEAFFGQGTRLTVV.

The rearrangement uses TRBV27 and TRBJ2-5, with a possible D match to TRBD2 (5 bases). Germline V lookup: CDR1 MNHEY, CDR2 SMNVEV (reference sequence). Deletions cut 8 bases from V and 4 bases from J, with 8 bases between. The CDR3 covers 11 residues. The CDR3 region has the DNA TGTGCCAGCCTGGGAGCAGAGACCCAGTACTTC. Its protein product is CASLGAETQYF.

This clone was counted only a few times. The chain couples TRBV27 to TRBJ2-1; 8 bases fit TRBD2. Germline CDR1 reads MNHEY; CDR2 reads SMNVEV (reference sequence). The CDR3 consists of 14 residues. V trimming: 5 bases; J trimming: 9 bases; junction bases outside the gene matches: 9. The chain's CDR3 is CASSEGLGVTEQFF. For the CDR3, the DNA is TGTGCCAGCAGTGAGGGACTAGGAGTCACTGAGCAGTTCTTC.